These T cell receptor beta chains were read from a single sample in a study of control samples from healthy donors and cancer patients. Repertoires were generated with immunoSEQ multiplex PCR, while TCRdb's copy carries only in-frame clones and drops some. The table lists some 37,000 clones, about 93% of them singletons, with around 4% in the top ten. Sequenced input: blood. The receptors come from a woman in her fifties or sixties in good health. CDR3s include the opening cysteine and the closing phenylalanine or tryptophan. The size entry is marked missing in some rows and otherwise reads once, few, many or a size class.

clone_size: -; v_call: TRBV6-2/TRBV6-3; j_call: TRBJ2-7; cdr3_aa: CASSLRLVLSREQYF
clone_size: -; v_call: TRBV5-6; j_call: TRBJ1-2; cdr3_aa: CASSLRAGSHGYTF
clone_size: -; v_call: TRBV5-1; j_call: TRBJ1-2; cdr3_aa: CASGQDRVGDSYTF
clone_size: -; v_call: TRBV10-3; j_call: TRBJ1-5; cdr3_aa: CAISRDREIQPQHF
clone_size: -; v_call: TRBV25-1; j_call: TRBJ1-2; cdr3_aa: CASSEPRVYQVYGYTF
clone_size: -; v_call: TRBV19; j_call: TRBJ2-7; cdr3_aa: CASSNRDRGAYEQYF
clone_size: -; v_call: TRBV28; j_call: TRBJ1-2; cdr3_aa: CASSPLQGSNYGYTF
clone_size: -; v_call: TRBV19; j_call: TRBJ2-2; cdr3_aa: CASSFARGNTGELFF
clone_size: -; v_call: TRBV24-1; j_call: TRBJ2-3; cdr3_aa: CATSDGSGVSTDTQYF
clone_size: -; v_call: TRBV11-3; j_call: TRBJ2-3; cdr3_aa: CASSLGQGSTDTQYF
clone_size: -; v_call: TRBV7-8; j_call: TRBJ1-2; cdr3_aa: CASSARTGVNYGYTF
clone_size: once; v_call: TRBV6-2/TRBV6-3; j_call: TRBJ2-7; cdr3_aa: CASSWSDEQYF
clone_size: few; v_call: TRBV6-5; j_call: TRBJ2-3; cdr3_aa: CASALGDTQYF
clone_size: -; v_call: TRBV19; j_call: TRBJ2-3; cdr3_aa: CASRDYLGGTDTQYF
clone_size: once; v_call: TRBV5-1; j_call: TRBJ2-2; cdr3_aa: CASSFTGGSYDGGELFF
clone_size: -; v_call: TRBV7-3; j_call: TRBJ1-1; cdr3_aa: CASSSDRAAEAFF
clone_size: -; v_call: TRBV6-6; j_call: TRBJ1-2; cdr3_aa: CASSGAGANYGYTF
clone_size: few; v_call: TRBV28; j_call: TRBJ1-2; cdr3_aa: CASAVRGGYTF
clone_size: -; v_call: TRBV9; j_call: TRBJ1-6; cdr3_aa: CASSHKGGVRRSPLHF